Listed below are T cell receptor beta chains from one sample, sequenced in a study of shared clonotypes between healthy human individuals. Sequencing used immunoSEQ multiplex PCR; TCRdb keeps in-frame clones, though not all of them. Of some 490,000 clones listed, 81% are singletons. Sample: PBMCs. The origin of the receptors is a woman in her thirties or forties in good health. Some clones in this sample may be carry-over from other donors' samples. Each CDR3 is given with its conserved first and last residue. D genes are given only for firm matches. Clone size appears in some rows only: once, few, many, or a class for an expanded clone.

D	length	V	size	J	CDR3
TRBD2	14	TRBV5-4	-	TRBJ2-3	CASSSAGAVDTQYF
-	15	TRBV5-1	-	TRBJ2-2	CASSYRPDRTGELFF
-	12	TRBV10-3	-	TRBJ1-2	CAVSPEGYGYTF
-	14	TRBV10-2	-	TRBJ2-7	CASSESGGAHEQYF
-	13	TRBV11-2	-	TRBJ1-1	CASSLNRVTEAFF
-	14	TRBV5-1	-	TRBJ2-1	CASSRPPRGNEQFF
TRBD1	14	TRBV19	-	TRBJ1-1	CASSIGGTVAEAFF
-	15	TRBV7-2	-	TRBJ2-1	CASSLSGSSYNEQFF
TRBD2	14	TRBV29-1	-	TRBJ2-1	CSVASPSGRNEQFF
-	14	TRBV2	-	TRBJ2-2	CASRADGNTGELFF
-	14	TRBV11-3	many	TRBJ1-1	CASSLGTENTEAFF
-	14	TRBV7-2	-	TRBJ1-4	CASSWDRINEKLFF
-	15	TRBV2	-	TRBJ1-4	CASGGDRITNEKLFF
-	15	TRBV2	-	TRBJ2-7	CASSELYGISYEQYF
-	15	TRBV7-9	many	TRBJ2-5	CASSGRGLPGETQYF
TRBD1	14	TRBV6-1	-	TRBJ2-7	CASSLRTGGYEQYF
TRBD2	13	TRBV6-4	-	TRBJ2-3	CASSTSGRSTQYF
TRBD1	15	TRBV9	-	TRBJ2-2	CASSLRTGEGGELFF
-	15	TRBV4-2	-	TRBJ1-5	CASSQDGQWNQPQHF
TRBD1	15	TRBV6-1	-	TRBJ2-7	CASSEGQGATYEQYF
TRBD1	13	TRBV5-1	-	TRBJ2-7	CASSFDREYEQYF
TRBD1	16	TRBV6-4	-	TRBJ1-1	CASSEPQGLANTEAFF
-	15	TRBV6-5	-	TRBJ1-1	CASRGNREANTEAFF
TRBD2	15	TRBV28	-	TRBJ2-7	CASSPINSGRREQYF
-	13	TRBV7-2	-	TRBJ1-5	CASSGDSNQPQHF
TRBD1	12	TRBV28	few	TRBJ1-4	CASGQGNEKLFF
-	14	TRBV7-2	once	TRBJ2-1	CASSLLARADEQFF
-	15	TRBV5-1	-	TRBJ2-6	CASSLQDTGANVLTF
TRBD1	14	TRBV28	-	TRBJ1-4	CASKGGGQDEKLFF
TRBD2	15	TRBV11-2	-	TRBJ2-7	CASSRPGAGVYEQYF
-	16	TRBV28	-	TRBJ1-5	CASTVSVGRVGQPQHF
TRBD1	15	TRBV28	-	TRBJ2-2	CASRDRVRNTGELFF
-	12	TRBV28	many	TRBJ1-5	CASSGWNQPQHF
-	13	TRBV10-2	-	TRBJ2-7	CASSETASYEQYF
-	14	TRBV7-2	many	TRBJ2-7	CASSRGRGAYEQYF
TRBD2	13	TRBV2	-	TRBJ2-7	CASSYSGNNEQYF
-	15	TRBV5-1	-	TRBJ2-3	CASSLADYGTDTQYF
-	11	TRBV28	-	TRBJ1-1	CASSIGPEAFF
-	12	TRBV27	-	TRBJ2-1	CASWGPYNEQFF
TRBD2	16	TRBV5-4	-	TRBJ2-5	CASSPGTSGKVETQYF
-	13	TRBV19	-	TRBJ1-1	CASSYRDITESFF
TRBD2	15	TRBV4-2	-	TRBJ2-5	CASSPGGGREETQYF
-	15	TRBV27	few	TRBJ2-5	CASSLGDQARETQYF
-	17	TRBV1	few	TRBJ2-6	CTSRRGAGSSGANVLTF
TRBD2	13	TRBV11-3	-	TRBJ2-2	CASRLAGTGELFF
-	13	TRBV7-3	-	TRBJ1-1	CASSTSGVTEAFF
-	16	TRBV4-2	-	TRBJ2-7	CASSQDHASIFYEQYF
-	12	TRBV10-3	-	TRBJ2-5	CAISDSAETQYF
-	13	TRBV28	-	TRBJ1-5	CSARAPGNQPQHF
-	15	TRBV2	-	TRBJ2-2	CASRGKGARTGELFF
TRBD1	16	TRBV28	-	TRBJ2-7	CASTFHRGMGPYEQYF
-	14	TRBV27	few	TRBJ2-5	CASSLVQDEETQYF
-	16	TRBV9	-	TRBJ2-2	CASSPFIGGEAGELFF
-	12	TRBV28	once	TRBJ1-1	CASSFLGTEAFF